This TCR beta chain was sequenced in a study of blood T cell repertoires in COVID-19 (dated by TCRdb to about 2020). Looking at the study overall: Collaborator samples came from the United States, Italy and Spain and covered acute and convalescent phases of COVID-19. The material from the prospective study consisted of cDNA or gDNA derived from T cells, B-cell-depleted T cells, or PBMCs. Subjects who had been exposed to COVID-19, were actively infected with it, or had recovered from it provided the deeply sampled blood TCRbeta repertoires that made up the dataset. A freely available public database, intended as a resource for researchers studying the immune response to SARS-CoV-2, is where the repertoires were released. The samples were drawn from the first 160 participants of the ongoing ImmuneRACE study and from 1,200 or so subjects provided by 6 global collaborators. The sample metadata nearly always contained a de-identified subject ID, COVID-19 status, age in years and sex. HLA class I and class II types, where available, came from metadata supplied by the sample provider rather than from assay-based typing. The research as a whole found: The amount of clinical and demographic metadata varied by source and participant and was provided uncurated.

The germline V gene supplies CDR1 KGHSH and CDR2 LQKENI. V loses 6 bases, J loses 4 bases, and the germline ends lie 19 bases apart. The CDR3, from cysteine to phenylalanine, totals 16 residues. Just the 48-base CDR3 DNA is kept, in frame starting at base 1. The collaborating institutions used their own protocols to collect whole blood in K2EDTA tubes. For TCRbeta analysis, collaborators shipped samples in one of three forms: frozen whole blood, isolated PBMCs, or DNA extracted from either of those sample types. TCRbeta CDR3 regions were amplified from genomic DNA by means of the immunoSEQ Assay, a bias-controlled multiplex PCR. The original pipeline was this. Within the assay, amplification of reference gene primers was used to estimate how many nucleated cells each sample contained. Sequence reads were collapsed and filtered to measure the absolute abundance of every unique TCRbeta CDR3 rearrangement. Productive Simpson clonality was computed per sample as the square root of Simpson's diversity index over productive rearrangements. TCRdb retrieved this table from immuneACCESS and kept in-frame rearrangements only. Not all clones are present; in checked studies, unresolved V genes account for under half, and no reason is known for the remainder. For V, J and clone size, that table is used; D and trimming come from the DNA. Across this sample there are hundreds of thousands of clones, with about 80% seen only once. The ten largest clones capture roughly 8.6% of the sample.

On this clone: No cognate antigen has been identified for it. Nothing much larger sits one base from this clone, and base qualities are not available.

The clonotype was recovered from a human donor in a cohort sampled during active COVID-19. The sequenced material came from peripheral blood. This sequence uses TRBV18 and TRBJ2-1; confidence is insufficient to name the D gene. CDR3 reads: CASSQTPVADYNEQFF. The bases are TGTGCCAGCTCTCAAACCCCGGTAGCAGATTACAATGAGCAGTTCTTC.